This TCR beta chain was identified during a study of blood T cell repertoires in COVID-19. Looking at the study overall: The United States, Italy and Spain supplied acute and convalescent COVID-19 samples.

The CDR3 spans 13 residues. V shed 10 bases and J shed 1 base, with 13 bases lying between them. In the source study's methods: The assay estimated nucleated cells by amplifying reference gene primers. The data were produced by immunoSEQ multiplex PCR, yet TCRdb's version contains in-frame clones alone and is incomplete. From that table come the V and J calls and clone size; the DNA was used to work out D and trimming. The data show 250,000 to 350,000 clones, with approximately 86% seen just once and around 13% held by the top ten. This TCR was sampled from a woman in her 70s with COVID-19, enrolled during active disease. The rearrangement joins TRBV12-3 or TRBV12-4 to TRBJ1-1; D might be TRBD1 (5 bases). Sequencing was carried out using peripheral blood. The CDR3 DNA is TGTGCCACACCGGCCGGGGGGAACACTGAAGCTTTCTTT. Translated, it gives CATPAGGNTEAFF.